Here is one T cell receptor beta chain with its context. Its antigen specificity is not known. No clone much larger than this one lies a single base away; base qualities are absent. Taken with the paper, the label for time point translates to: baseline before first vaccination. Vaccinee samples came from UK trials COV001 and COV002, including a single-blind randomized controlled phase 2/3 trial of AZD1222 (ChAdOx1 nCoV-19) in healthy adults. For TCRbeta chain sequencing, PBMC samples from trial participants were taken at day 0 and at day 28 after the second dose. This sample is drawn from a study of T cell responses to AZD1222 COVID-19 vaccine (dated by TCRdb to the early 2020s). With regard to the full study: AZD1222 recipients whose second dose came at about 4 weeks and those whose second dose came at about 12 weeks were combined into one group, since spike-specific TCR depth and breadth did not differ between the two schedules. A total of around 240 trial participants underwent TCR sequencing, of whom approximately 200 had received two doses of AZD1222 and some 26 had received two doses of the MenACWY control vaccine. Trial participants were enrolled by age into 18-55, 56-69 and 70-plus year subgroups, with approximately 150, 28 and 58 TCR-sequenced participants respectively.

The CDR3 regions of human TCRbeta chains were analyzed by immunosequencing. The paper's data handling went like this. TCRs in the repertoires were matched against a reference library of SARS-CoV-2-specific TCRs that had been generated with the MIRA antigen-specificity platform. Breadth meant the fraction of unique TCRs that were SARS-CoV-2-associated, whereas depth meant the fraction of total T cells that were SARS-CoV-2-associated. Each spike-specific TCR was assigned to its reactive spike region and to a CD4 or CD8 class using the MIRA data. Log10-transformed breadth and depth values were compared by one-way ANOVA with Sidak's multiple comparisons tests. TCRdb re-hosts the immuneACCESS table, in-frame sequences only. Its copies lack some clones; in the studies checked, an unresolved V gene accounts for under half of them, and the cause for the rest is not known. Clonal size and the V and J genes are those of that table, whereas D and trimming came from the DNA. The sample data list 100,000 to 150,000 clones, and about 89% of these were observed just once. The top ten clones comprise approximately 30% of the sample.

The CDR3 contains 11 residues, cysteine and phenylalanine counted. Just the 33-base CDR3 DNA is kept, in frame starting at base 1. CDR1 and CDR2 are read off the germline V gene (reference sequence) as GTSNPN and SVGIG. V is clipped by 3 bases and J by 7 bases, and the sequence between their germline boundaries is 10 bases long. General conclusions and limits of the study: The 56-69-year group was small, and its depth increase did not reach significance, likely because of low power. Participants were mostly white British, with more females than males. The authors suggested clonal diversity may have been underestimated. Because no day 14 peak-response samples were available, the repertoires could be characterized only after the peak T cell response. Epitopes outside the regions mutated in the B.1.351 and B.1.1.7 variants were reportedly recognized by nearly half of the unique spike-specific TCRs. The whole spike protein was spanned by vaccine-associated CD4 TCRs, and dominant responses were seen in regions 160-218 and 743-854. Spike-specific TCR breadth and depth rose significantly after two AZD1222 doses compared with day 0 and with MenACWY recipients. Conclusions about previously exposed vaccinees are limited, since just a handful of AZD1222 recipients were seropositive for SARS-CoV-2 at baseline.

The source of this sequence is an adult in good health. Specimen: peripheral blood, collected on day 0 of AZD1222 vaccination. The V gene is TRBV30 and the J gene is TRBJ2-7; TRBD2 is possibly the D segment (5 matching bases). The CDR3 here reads CAWRGLREQYF. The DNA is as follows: TGTGCCTGGAGAGGACTTAGGGAGCAGTACTTC.